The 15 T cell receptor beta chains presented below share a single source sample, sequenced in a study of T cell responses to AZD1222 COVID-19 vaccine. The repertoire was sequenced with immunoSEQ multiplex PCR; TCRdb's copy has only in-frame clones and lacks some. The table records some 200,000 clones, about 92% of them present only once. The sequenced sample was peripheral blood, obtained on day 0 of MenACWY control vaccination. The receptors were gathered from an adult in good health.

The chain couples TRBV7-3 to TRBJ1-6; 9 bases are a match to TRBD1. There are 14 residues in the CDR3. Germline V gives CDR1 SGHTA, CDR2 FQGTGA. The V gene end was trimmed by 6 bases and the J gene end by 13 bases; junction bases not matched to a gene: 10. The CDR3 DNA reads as TGTGCCAGCAGTACCGGGACAGGGATTTCCCCCCTCCACTTT. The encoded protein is CASSTGTGISPLHF. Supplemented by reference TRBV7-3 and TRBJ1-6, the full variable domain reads GAGVSQTPSNKVTEKGKYVELRCDPISGHTALYWYRQSLGQGPEFLIYFQGTGAADDSGLPNDRFFAVRPEGSVSTLKIQRTERGDSAVYLCASSTGTGISPLHFGNGTRLTVT.

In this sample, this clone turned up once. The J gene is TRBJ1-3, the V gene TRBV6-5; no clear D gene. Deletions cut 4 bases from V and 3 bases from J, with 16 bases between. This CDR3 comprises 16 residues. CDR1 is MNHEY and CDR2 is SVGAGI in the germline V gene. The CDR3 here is CASSSGPPAGGNTIYF. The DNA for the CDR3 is TGTGCCAGCAGTTCCGGACCTCCCGCGGGTGGAAACACCATATATTTT.

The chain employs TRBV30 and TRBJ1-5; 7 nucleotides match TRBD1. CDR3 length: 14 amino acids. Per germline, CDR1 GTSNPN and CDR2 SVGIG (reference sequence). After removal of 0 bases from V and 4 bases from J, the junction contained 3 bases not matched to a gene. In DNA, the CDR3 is TGTGCCTGGAGTGTTGGGACAGTAAATCAGCCCCAGCATTTT. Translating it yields CAWSVGTVNQPQHF.

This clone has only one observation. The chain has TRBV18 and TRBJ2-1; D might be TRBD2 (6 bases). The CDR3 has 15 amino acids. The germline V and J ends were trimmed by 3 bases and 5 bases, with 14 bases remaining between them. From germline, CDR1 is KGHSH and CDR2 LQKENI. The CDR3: CASSPSGTGNNEQFF. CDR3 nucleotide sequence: TGTGCCAGCTCACCTTCTGGGACTGGTAACAATGAGCAGTTCTTC.

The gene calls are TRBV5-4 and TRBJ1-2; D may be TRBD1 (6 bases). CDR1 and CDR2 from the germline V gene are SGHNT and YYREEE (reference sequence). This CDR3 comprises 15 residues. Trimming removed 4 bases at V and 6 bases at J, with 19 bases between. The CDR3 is CASSGGQGAFDGYTF. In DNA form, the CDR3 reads TGTGCCAGCAGCGGGGGACAAGGGGCCTTTGATGGCTACACCTTC.

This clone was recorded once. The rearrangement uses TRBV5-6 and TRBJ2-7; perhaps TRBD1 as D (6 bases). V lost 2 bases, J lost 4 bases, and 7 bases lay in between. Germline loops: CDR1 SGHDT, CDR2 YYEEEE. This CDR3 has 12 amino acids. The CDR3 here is CASSFTGYEQYF. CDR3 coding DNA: TGTGCCAGCAGCTTTACAGGGTACGAGCAGTACTTC. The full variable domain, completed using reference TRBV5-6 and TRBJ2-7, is DAGVTQSPTHLIKTRGQQVTLRCSPKSGHDTVSWYQQALGQGPQFIFQYYEEEERQRGNFPDRFSGHQFPNYSSELNVNALLLGDSALYLCASSFTGYEQYFGPGTRLTVT.

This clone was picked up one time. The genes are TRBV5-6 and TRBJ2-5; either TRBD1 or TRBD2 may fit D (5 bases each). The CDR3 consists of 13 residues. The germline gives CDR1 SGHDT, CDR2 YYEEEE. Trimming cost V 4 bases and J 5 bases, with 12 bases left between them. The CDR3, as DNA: TGTGCCAGCAGCCCTCCGGGACGGGAGACCCAGTACTTC. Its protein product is CASSPPGRETQYF.

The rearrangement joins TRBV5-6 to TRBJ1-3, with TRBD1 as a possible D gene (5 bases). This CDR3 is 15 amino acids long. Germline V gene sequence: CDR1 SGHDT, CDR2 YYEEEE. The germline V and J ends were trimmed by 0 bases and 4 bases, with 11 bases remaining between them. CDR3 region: CASSLGGALGNTIYF. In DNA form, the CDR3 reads TGTGCCAGCAGCTTGGGAGGGGCGTTGGGAAACACCATATATTTT.

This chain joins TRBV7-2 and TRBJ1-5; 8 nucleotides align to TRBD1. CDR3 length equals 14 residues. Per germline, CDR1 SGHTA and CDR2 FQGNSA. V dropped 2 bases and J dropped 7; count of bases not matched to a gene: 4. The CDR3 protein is CASSLRTGNQPQHF. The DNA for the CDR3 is TGTGCCAGCAGCTTAAGGACAGGGAACCAGCCCCAGCATTTT. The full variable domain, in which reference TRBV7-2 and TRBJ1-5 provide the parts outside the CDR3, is GAGVSQSPSNKVTEKGKDVELRCDPISGHTALYWYRQSLGQGLEFLIYFQGNSAPDKSGLPSDRFSAERTGGSVSTLTIQRTQQEDSAVYLCASSLRTGNQPQHFGDGTRLSIL.

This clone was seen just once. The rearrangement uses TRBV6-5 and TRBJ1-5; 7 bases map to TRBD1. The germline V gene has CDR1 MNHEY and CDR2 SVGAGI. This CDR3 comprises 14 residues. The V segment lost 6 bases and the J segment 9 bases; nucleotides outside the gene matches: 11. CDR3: CASSPTGALGPQHF. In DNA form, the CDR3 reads TGTGCCAGCAGCCCAACAGGGGCCCTGGGGCCCCAGCATTTT.

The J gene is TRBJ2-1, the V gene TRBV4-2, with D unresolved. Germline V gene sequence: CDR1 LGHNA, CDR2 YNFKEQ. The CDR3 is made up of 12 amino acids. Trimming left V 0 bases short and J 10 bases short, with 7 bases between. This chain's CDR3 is CASSQERREQFF. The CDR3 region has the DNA TGTGCCAGCAGCCAAGAAAGAAGAGAGCAGTTCTTC.

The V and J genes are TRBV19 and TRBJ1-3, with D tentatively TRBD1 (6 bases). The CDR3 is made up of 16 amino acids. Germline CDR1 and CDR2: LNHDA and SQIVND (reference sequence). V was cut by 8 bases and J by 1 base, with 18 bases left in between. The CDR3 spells CASGYSSQGSGNTIYF. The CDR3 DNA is TGTGCCAGTGGTTATAGCTCCCAGGGGTCTGGAAACACCATATATTTT.

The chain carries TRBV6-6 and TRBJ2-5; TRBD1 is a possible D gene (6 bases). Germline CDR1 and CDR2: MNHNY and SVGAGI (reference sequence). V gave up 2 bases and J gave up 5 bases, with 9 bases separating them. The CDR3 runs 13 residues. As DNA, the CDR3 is TGTGCCAGCAGTTACGGGGGCCGGGAGACCCAGTACTTC. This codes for CASSYGGRETQYF.

CDR3 nucleotides: TGTGCCAGCAGCTTTGGGCAGGGACCTAACTATGGCTACACCTTC. Protein product: CASSFGQGPNYGYTF. The rearrangement links TRBV28 to TRBJ1-2; possibly TRBD1 for D (5 bases). V was shortened by 6 bases and J by 0 bases, with 14 bases between the two germline ends. The CDR3 is made up of 15 amino acids. Germline V gene data show CDR1 as MDHEN and CDR2 as SYDVKM.

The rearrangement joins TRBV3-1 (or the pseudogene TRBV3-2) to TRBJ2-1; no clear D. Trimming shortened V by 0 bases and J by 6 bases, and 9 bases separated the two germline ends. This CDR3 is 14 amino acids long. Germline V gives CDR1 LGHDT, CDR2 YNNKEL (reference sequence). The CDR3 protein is CASSQDPSRNEQFF. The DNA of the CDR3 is TGTGCCAGCAGCCAAGACCCGAGTCGCAATGAGCAGTTCTTC.